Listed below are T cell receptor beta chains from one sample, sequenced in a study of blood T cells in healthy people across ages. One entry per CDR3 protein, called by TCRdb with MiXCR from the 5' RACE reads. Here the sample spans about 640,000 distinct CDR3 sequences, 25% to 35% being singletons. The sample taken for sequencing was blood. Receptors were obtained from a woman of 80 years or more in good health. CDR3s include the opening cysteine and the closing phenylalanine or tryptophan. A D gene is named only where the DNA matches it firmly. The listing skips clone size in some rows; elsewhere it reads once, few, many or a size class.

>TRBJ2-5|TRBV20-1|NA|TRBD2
TGCAGTGCTCCGCAGGGCGAGGCGGGAGGGCCGCAGTACTTC
CSAPQGEAGGPQYF
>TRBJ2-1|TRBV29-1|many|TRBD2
TGCAGCGGGGAGGGGACTAGCGGGGGGAGCTCCTACAATGAGCAGTTCTTC
CSGEGTSGGSSYNEQFF
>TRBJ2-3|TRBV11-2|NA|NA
TGTGCCAGCAGCTCCTCCCCAGTGGATACGCAGTATTTT
CASSSSPVDTQYF
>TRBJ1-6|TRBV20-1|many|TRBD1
TGCAGTGCTAGAACGGGACAGGAGGATTCACCCCTCCACTTT
CSARTGQEDSPLHF
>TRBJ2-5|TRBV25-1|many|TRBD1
TGTGCCAGCAGTGACTCCGGGACAGCCTCGGAGACCCAGTACTTC
CASSDSGTASETQYF
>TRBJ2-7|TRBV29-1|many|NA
TGCAGCGTGGTACATTCCTACGAGCAGTACTTC
CSVVHSYEQYF
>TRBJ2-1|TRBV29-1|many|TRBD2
TGCAGCGTTGGGGTCTTAGCGGGGGGGCAAGAGCAGTTCTTC
CSVGVLAGGQEQFF
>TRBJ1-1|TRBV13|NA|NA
TGTGCCAGCAGCTTCGTAGGTAGGGACACTGAAGCTTTCTTT
CASSFVGRDTEAFF
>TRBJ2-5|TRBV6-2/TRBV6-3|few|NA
TGTGCCAGCAGGAGTACTAGTTACAATGAGCAGTACTTC
CASRSTSYNEQYF
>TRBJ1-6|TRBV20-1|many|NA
TGCAGTGCTAGTCAACTAGGGGCCCATTCACCCCTCCACTTT
CSASQLGAHSPLHF
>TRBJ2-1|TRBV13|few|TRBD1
TGTGCCAGCGCGGCCTCACAGGGGAATGAGCAGTTCTTC
CASAASQGNEQFF
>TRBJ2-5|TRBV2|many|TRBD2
TGTGCCAGCAGTGGATCTAGCGGGGCCGGAGAGACCCAGTACTTC
CASSGSSGAGETQYF
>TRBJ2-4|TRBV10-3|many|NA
TGTGCCATCAGTGAGGGACTCGGGGCAGCCAAAAACATTCAGTACTTC
CAISEGLGAAKNIQYF
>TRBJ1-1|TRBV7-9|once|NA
TGTGCCAGCAGCTCTAGCGGTTGGGGGAACACTGAAGCTTTCTTT
CASSSSGWGNTEAFF
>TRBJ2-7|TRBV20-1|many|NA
TGCAGTGCTAGTGGTCTTGAAGGGGACGAGCAGTACTTC
CSASGLEGDEQYF
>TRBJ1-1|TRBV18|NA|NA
TGTGCCAGCTCACCAGTAAGGGAGTCGAACACTGAAGCTTTCTTT
CASSPVRESNTEAFF
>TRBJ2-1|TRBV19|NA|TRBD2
TGTGCCAGTAGTATGATACTAGCGGGGAGCTCCTACAATGAGCAGTTCTTC
CASSMILAGSSYNEQFF
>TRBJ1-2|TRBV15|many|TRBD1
TGTGCCACTACCGGACAGGGAAAGGCGTATAACTATGGCTACACCTTC
CATTGQGKAYNYGYTF
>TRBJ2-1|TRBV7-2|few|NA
TGTGCCAGCAGCTCCGTCGCTACCCAATCCAATGAGCAGTTCTTC
CASSSVATQSNEQFF
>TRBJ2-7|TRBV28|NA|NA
TGTGCCAGCAATCCCGACGCTACAGGGTCCTACGAGCAGTACTTC
CASNPDATGSYEQYF
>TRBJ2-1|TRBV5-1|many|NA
TGCGCCAGCAGCTTGGATTCCCCCTCCTACAATGAGCAGTTCTTC
CASSLDSPSYNEQFF
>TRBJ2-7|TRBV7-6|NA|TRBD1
TGTGCCAGCAGCGCGGGTGGGACAGGGCGCTACGAGCAGTACTTC
CASSAGGTGRYEQYF
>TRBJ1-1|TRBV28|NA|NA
TGTGCCAGCAGTCCCCTCGGGGGGATTACTGAAGCTTTCTTT
CASSPLGGITEAFF
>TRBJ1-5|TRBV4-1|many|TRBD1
TGCGCCAGCAGCTTCGACAGGGGACAGCCCCAGCATTTT
CASSFDRGQPQHF
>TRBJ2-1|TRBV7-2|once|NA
TGTGCCAGCAGCTTATCGAGGAGTGAGCAGTTCTTC
CASSLSRSEQFF
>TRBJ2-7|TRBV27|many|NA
TGTGCCAGCAGTCCGGTTTTTTTGGGTTACGAGCAGTACTTC
CASSPVFLGYEQYF
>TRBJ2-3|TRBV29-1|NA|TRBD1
TGCAGCGGCACAGGGGGGCCTAGCACAGATACGCAGTATTTT
CSGTGGPSTDTQYF
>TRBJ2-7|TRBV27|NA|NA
TGTGCCAGCAGTATACGGCCGGCCTACGAGCAGTACTTC
CASSIRPAYEQYF
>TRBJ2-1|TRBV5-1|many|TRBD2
TGCGCCAGCAGCGCGGGACTAGTCAATGAGCAGTTCTTC
CASSAGLVNEQFF
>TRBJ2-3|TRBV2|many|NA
TGTGCCAGCAGGGGGGCTGGCACAGATACGCAGTATTTT
CASRGAGTDTQYF
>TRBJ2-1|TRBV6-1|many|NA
TGTGCCAGCAGTGAATGGGAGTCGTCGACGTACAATGAGCAGTTCTTC
CASSEWESSTYNEQFF
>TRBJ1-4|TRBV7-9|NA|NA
TGTGCCAGCAGCCCAAGTAGACAGCTGAATGAAAAACTGTTTTTT
CASSPSRQLNEKLFF
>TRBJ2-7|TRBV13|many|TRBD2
TGTGCCAGCAGCCGACCTTCGGGCGGGGGTGTCTACGAGCAGTACTTC
CASSRPSGGGVYEQYF
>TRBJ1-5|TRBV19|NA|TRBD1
TGTGCCAGTAGTACACGACAGGGGTATCAGCCCCAGCATTTT
CASSTRQGYQPQHF
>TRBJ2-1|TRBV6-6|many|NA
TGTGCCAGCAGCAAACCGCGGGTCGGCAATGAGCAGTTCTTC
CASSKPRVGNEQFF
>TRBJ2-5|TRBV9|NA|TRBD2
TGTGCCAGCAGCGTTGGCGGGGGGGCTGGGGAGACCCAGTACTTC
CASSVGGGAGETQYF
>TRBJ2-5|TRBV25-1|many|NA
TGTGTCAGCAGTATCAACCGGGAGACCCAGTACTTC
CVSSINRETQYF
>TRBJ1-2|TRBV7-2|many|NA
TGTGCCAGCAGCTTAGGCCGTACGAGATCTAACTATGGCTACACCTTC
CASSLGRTRSNYGYTF
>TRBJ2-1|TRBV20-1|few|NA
TGCAGTGCTAGAGAGTCAGGGGCTAACCACTACGAGCAGTTCTTC
CSARESGANHYEQFF
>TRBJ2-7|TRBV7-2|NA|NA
TGTGCCAGCAGCTCCATGAGGCTGACCAGGGGAAACGAGCAGTACTTC
CASSSMRLTRGNEQYF
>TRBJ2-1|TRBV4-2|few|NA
TGTGCCAGCAGCCAAGGAACCAGGGATCCCTACAATGAGCAGTTCTTC
CASSQGTRDPYNEQFF
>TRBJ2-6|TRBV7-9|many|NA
TGTGCCAGCAGCATCCTTGTGGGGTCCGGGGCCAACGTCCTGACTTTC
CASSILVGSGANVLTF
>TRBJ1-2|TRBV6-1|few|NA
TGTGCCAGCAGTGAGGCGGGGGTCTATGGCTACACCTTC
CASSEAGVYGYTF
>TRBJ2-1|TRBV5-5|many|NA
TGTGCCAGCAGCCTTGACCTGAGTTCTAATGAGCAGTTCTTC
CASSLDLSSNEQFF
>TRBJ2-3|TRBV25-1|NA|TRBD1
TGTGCCAGCAGTGAATATGGGACAGGGGCAGATACGCAGTATTTT
CASSEYGTGADTQYF
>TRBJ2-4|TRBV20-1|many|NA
TGCAGTGCTAGACCCACGGGACGCGCCAAAAACATTCAGTACTTC
CSARPTGRAKNIQYF
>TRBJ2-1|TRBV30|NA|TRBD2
TGTGCCTGGAGTGTCCTATTTAGCGGGGGGGCCTACAATGAGCAGTTCTTC
CAWSVLFSGGAYNEQFF
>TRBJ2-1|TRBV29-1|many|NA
TGCAGCGTTGAAATTGGCGGGATACCGACGTACAATGAGCAGTTCTTC
CSVEIGGIPTYNEQFF
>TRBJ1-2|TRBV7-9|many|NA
TGTGCCAGCAGCTTAGCGGAAACTCCTAACTATGGCTACACCTTC
CASSLAETPNYGYTF
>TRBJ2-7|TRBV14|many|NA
TGTGCCAGCAGCCGCCGAACGGGGACCGAGCAGTACTTC
CASSRRTGTEQYF
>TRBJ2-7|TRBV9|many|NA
TGTGCCAGCAGCGTAGCTGGGACCGACTACGAGCAGTACTTC
CASSVAGTDYEQYF
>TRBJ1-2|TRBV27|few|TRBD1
TGTGCCAGCAGTTTATCGGGGACAGGGACCCGCTACACCTTC
CASSLSGTGTRYTF